The clone carrying this T cell receptor beta chain was detected only a few times. Libraries of TCR beta came from iRepertoire HTBI primers plus Arm-PCR of CDR3 regions. MiXCR was run by TCRdb on the multiplex PCR reads, yielding one entry per CDR3 protein. The profile shows around 500,000 distinct CDR3 sequences, 15% to 20% of them singletons. The data derive from a study of regulatory T cells in long-lasting Graves disease. Overall study context: Graves' patients with a new diagnosis had received antithyroid drugs under 3 months.

As for time point: newly diagnosed GD, antithyroid drugs for less than 3 months. PBMC-derived RNA was used for the TCR library. These same data were also listed under a study on T cells in Graves' hyperthyroidism and ophthalmopathy. That paper notes: Newly diagnosed patients aged 18 to 65 had hyperthyroidism of under 2 months' duration.

The input for sequencing was peripheral blood mononuclear cells (PBMCs), taken at new diagnosis, from a patient treated with antithyroid drugs. The sequence was obtained from a woman aged 35-65 years with Graves disease.

CDR3 nucleotides: TGTGCCAGCAGTTACCCCCCCGCAGAGTGGACTGAAGCTTTCTTT. This encodes CASSYPPAEWTEAFF. The gene calls are TRBV6-2 or TRBV6-3 and TRBJ1-1; D gene ambiguous. Germline V gene data show CDR1 as MNHEY and CDR2 as SVGEGT. V lost 2 bases and J lost 5, with 15 bases in between. The CDR3 contains 15 residues.